The source of this T cell receptor (beta chain) is a study of blood T cell repertoires in COVID-19. Study-level background: Spain, Italy and the United States supplied samples that represented acute and convalescent COVID-19.

V gave up 6 bases and J gave up 8 bases, with 13 bases separating them. The CDR3 has 12 amino acids. Germline CDR1 SEHNR, CDR2 FQNEAQ (reference sequence). Recovery meant two consecutive negative NP/OP PCR tests, professional clearance, or resolved symptoms. In the study's own analysis: Quantification of nucleated cells was approximated via reference gene primer amplification. TCRdb's table, derived via immunoSEQ multiplex PCR, lists solely in-frame clones and lacks some. D and trimming were read from the DNA, whereas the V and J calls and clone size are those reported in that table. This sample carries some 150,000 clones, about three quarters of them seen once, and the ten largest clones take about 3.2%.

The receptor was isolated from a woman between 45 and 60 years old who had recovered from COVID-19. The chain recombines TRBV7-9 with TRBJ1-1, with D unclear. The sample comprised PBMCs or T cells enriched from blood (not recorded which). CDR3 loop: CASRKMATEAFF. The CDR3 nucleotides read TGTGCCAGCAGAAAAATGGCCACCGAAGCTTTCTTT.